This record concerns one T cell receptor beta chain sequence. What antigen it recognizes has not been identified. Per-base qualities were not stored, and no clone one base away is much larger. Measured from the cysteine to the phenylalanine, the CDR3 is 18 residues long. Only CDR3 DNA is held: 54 bases, read in frame from base 1. V and J are trimmed by 0 bases and 0 bases, and the gene matches miss 9 bases of the junction. The germline V gene (reference sequence) yields LNHNV for CDR1 and YYDKDF for CDR2. The sample is drawn from a study of cytomegalovirus exposure and HLA in healthy donors listed by TCRdb under 2017. In the study overall: An earlier analysis of under 600 of the donors reported 250 to 300 Gb of sequence data and some 100 million unique TCR beta sequences from some 180 million T cells. About 330 gigabases of sequencing data and around 85 million unique TCR sequences made up an early release that covered around 640 HLA-typed donors. Across about 370 genotyped donors of the cohort, an average of about 240,000 unique TCR beta nucleotide sequences per donor were sequenced, and around 20% of those sequences were non-productive. Every repertoire in the discovery cohort had been generated on one and the same sequencing platform. HLA typing included class I and class II loci at four-digit resolution. Among the roughly 390 genotyped donors, around 81% belonged to the genetic ancestry cluster associated with self-reported Caucasian donors. Donor age, sex, ethnicity and CMV serostatus were collected together with the repertoire data. The number of donors typed differed by locus, with 629-630 for A, B, C, DRB1 and DQB1, 522 for DQA1, 600 to 610 for DPA1, and some 440 for DPB1. Roughly 5 DR-DQ haplotypes were treated as single units for association and clustering because of strong linkage in the cohort. A later analysis re-analyzed previously published TCR beta repertoires from roughly 600 donors and added high-resolution HLA genotyping to study TCR occurrence patterns. To predict cytomegalovirus infection status, the study brought together high-throughput TCR immunosequencing, statistical association of individual TCRs with disease status, and machine learning. An earlier analysis of some 500 of the donors used high-throughput TCR beta sequencing to judge whether each TCR beta V gene segment behaved as functional or pseudogenic. Using immunosequencing, the study profiled T cell repertoires from fewer than 700 subjects and related those repertoires to cytomegalovirus serostatus. Besides the first cohort of under 700 subjects, a separate validation cohort made up of some 110 different subjects was used. In the later analysis, no new phenotypic data were used to find candidate immune exposures; instead, reliance was placed on TCR beta sequences and their occurrence across donors. In a later genetic analysis, genome-wide SNP genotypes for about three fifths of the roughly 670 donors were used, and that subset was treated as a discovery cohort. The aim of the study was to test whether cataloging public T cell receptors could identify signatures of past pathogen exposure. The research as a whole found: Because counts were too low, about 18 rarely observed V segments, including chromosome 9 orphons, were left out of the earlier analysis of several hundred of the donors. Sequencing depth was assumed to be roughly uniform across donors in the presence/absence analyses, though that assumption may not hold. While some public TCRs were present in many individuals, most TCR sequences turned up only very rarely across donors. Assigning TCR associations to individual alleles was difficult when HLA alleles, especially DR and DQ, strongly co-occurred. In a later genetic analysis, fewer N-insertions in productive TCRs were reported among donors in an Asian-associated ancestry cluster than the roughly 700-donor mean. Compared with equally common non-associated chains, HLA-associated TCR beta chains in a later analysis were more clonally expanded and had lower generation probabilities. A cluster of highly shared sequence variants was judged likely to be a technical artifact of the sequencing pipeline. According to a later analysis, most CMV-associated TCR beta chains appeared to be HLA-restricted, and the HLA associations seemed to be driven largely by CMV exposure. The study listed approximately 150 TCR beta chains as associated with cytomegalovirus. In both the original and validation cohorts, the classifier was reported to diagnose cytomegalovirus status with high specificity and sensitivity. It was suggested by the authors that the approach could potentially be generalized to other disease states and immunological phenotypes. In this cohort, only TCR beta chains were sequenced, and detectable features were limited by the absence of alpha or paired-chain data. A later analysis found that TCR association rates varied across HLA loci, with DRB1 alleles showing the most associated TCRs and HLA-C alleles the fewest. Correlated functional status among segregating V segments might be attributable to linkage disequilibrium, but an unknown experimental factor could not be ruled out. A further reported finding was that TCR beta sequences accurately predicted the HLA-A and HLA-B alleles for most subjects in the first cohort. Several of the top co-occurrence clusters appeared to be linked to parvovirus B19, influenza, CMV and Epstein-Barr virus, according to a later analysis. A later analysis associated about 17,000 TCR beta sequences with specific HLA alleles at a false discovery rate of 0.05. In an earlier analysis of 587 of the donors, most TCR beta V segments appeared in productive rearrangements about 87% or about 30% of the time, broadly matching IMGT annotations. V-gene and J-gene trimming of TCR beta chains was associated with a missense DCLRE1C variant in a later genetic analysis, and the association was replicated in an independent cohort. CMV serostatus was the only immune exposure information available for the cohort. Some IMGT-functional V segments, including TRBV6-2 and TRBV6-3, could not be told apart with the 87-base-pair reads, so those segments were excluded. Because HLA typing was missing for some donors at each locus, association tests included only the typed subset. In vitro tests confirmed that three of the cytomegalovirus-associated TCR beta chains recognize cytomegalovirus antigens.

Library preparation employed the immunoSEQ multiplex PCR assay. A mixture of 60 forward primers for TCR Vbeta segments and 13 reverse primers for TCR Jbeta segments was used in the multiplex PCR. Amplification of the CDR3 region of rearranged TCR beta genes was performed with a multiplex PCR assay on genomic DNA. On the Illumina HiSeq System, the amplified TCR beta libraries were sequenced as 87-base-pair reads. The original pipeline was this. A later analysis counted approximately 74 million unique TCR beta chains across the approximately 700 repertoires, and some 11 million of these chains were shared by at least two donors. To remove PCR and sequencing errors, raw reads were error-corrected and collapsed into unique sequences using a nearest-neighbor algorithm that merged closely related sequences. Alignment of CDR3 sequences to IMGT reference sequences was used to assign V, D and J gene segments. For a sequence to be retained, a match of at least six nucleotides to both a V gene segment and a J gene segment was required. Rearrangements were called productive when the CDR3 lacked stop codons and stayed in frame with V and J; all others were non-productive. CDR3 was defined by IMGT convention, running from the second conserved V-encoded cysteine to the conserved J-encoded phenylalanine. The earlier analysis of about 640 of the donors excluded any sequence lacking an unambiguous match to a single V gene segment. An earlier analysis of fewer than 650 of the donors classified V segments as functional when productive rearrangements were above 56.7% and as segregating when the standard deviation between donors was above 5%. A statistical classification framework was built to diagnose cytomegalovirus status from the catalog of TCR beta chain sequences. V and J gene assignment, in a later analysis, came from comparing TCR nucleotide sequences with IMGT/GENE-DB human TR gene sequences. The TCRdist pipeline was used in a later analysis to assign CDR3 sequences and most-parsimonious VDJ recombination scenarios. In a later analysis, every TCR beta chain was defined by the combination of its CDR3 amino acid sequence and its V-gene family, and reads without a unique V-gene family were dropped. In a later analysis, 450 to 600 highly shared, low-generation-probability nucleotide sequences were removed to address suspected cross-contamination and a sequencing artifact. In a later analysis, a clonal expansion index was calculated for each public chain from normalized within-repertoire ranks of inferred template counts. In a later analysis, generation probabilities were computed using a VDJ recombination model fitted to out-of-frame rearrangements, and the results were checked against IGoR. In a later analysis, TCR-TCR, TCR-HLA and TCR-CMV co-occurrence was scored with hypergeometric tests, and a repertoire-size bias correction was applied to TCR pairs. In a later analysis, false discovery rates were estimated by permuting HLA or CMV assignments 20 times. In a later analysis, co-occurring TCRs were grouped using DBSCAN, and TCRdist sequence similarity was added for clustering within HLA-allele-positive subsets. Repertoires with fewer than 30,000 or more than 120,000 public chains, plus five repertoires with anomalous nucleotide sharing, were excluded from co-occurrence clustering. Sourced from immuneACCESS, this table was stored by TCRdb with only in-frame sequences that have V and J called. A share of the clones is absent; for the studies checked, an unresolved V gene accounts for under half, and the remainder has no known explanation. The V and J calls and the clone size are those of that table, but D and trimming were determined from the DNA. The sample profile shows some 150,000 clones; around 80% of them were found once. In total, the top ten clones hold about 4.4% of the sample.

The cohort was made up of roughly 670 healthy bone marrow donors. Cohort members were all nominally healthy when sampled, although unrecorded immune exposures were likely present. The donor tested CMV seropositive, placing the donor among the 310 or so seropositive members of the cohort. A peripheral blood sample was collected from each donor, and TCR beta sequencing was performed on peripheral blood mononuclear cells. The Qiagen DNeasy Blood Extraction Kit was used to extract genomic DNA from the blood cell samples. Material: PBMCs. This TCR came from a woman in her forties or fifties in good health and CMV-seropositive. The chain is encoded by TRBV15 joined to TRBJ2-7; TRBD2 matches 9 bases in the middle. The CDR3 loop reads CATSRDFARTSVSYEQYF. In nucleotide form, the sequence is TGTGCCACCAGCAGAGATTTCGCACGGACTAGCGTCTCCTACGAGCAGTACTTC.